The clone carrying this T cell receptor (beta chain) was detected only once. Its cognate antigen is unknown. This sample is drawn from a study of cytomegalovirus exposure and HLA in healthy donors. Findings and limits, study-wide: Later on, a genetic analysis was performed. It linked a missense variant in DCLRE1C with V- and J-gene trimming of TCR beta. An analysis was carried out later, and it reportedly showed fewer N-insertions in an Asian-associated ancestry cluster than the approximately 680-donor mean. Sequencing had likely introduced a cluster of highly shared sequence variants as an artifact.

This CDR3 is built from 16 residues. The germline V gene has CDR1 SEHNR and CDR2 FQNEAQ (reference sequence). V was shortened by 5 bases and J by 3 bases, with 18 bases between the two germline ends. The PCR made use of 60 Vbeta and 13 Jbeta primers. Using immunoSEQ multiplex PCR, the repertoire was profiled, and TCRdb retains in-frame clones only, with some absent. The data hold about 90,000 clones, with approximately 84% observed a single time. This sequence joins TRBV7-9 and TRBJ2-3, with D possibly matching TRBD2 (6 bases). The sequence derives from a man aged 18 to 30 in good health and CMV-seronegative. The specimen was PBMCs. The DNA for the CDR3 is TGTGCCAGCAGCCCCCGAACCCCGGCGGGGACAGATACGCAGTATTTT. Its translation is CASSPRTPAGTDTQYF.